This is a list of T cell receptor beta chains from one sample in a study of CD8 T cells in ankylosing spondylitis. TCRdb re-called the 5' RACE reads with MiXCR, one entry per CDR3 protein. The sample includes 45,000 to 65,000 distinct CDR3 sequences, about 7% seen only once; the top ten take approximately 8.5%. The source material was blood, either unsorted or a sorted T cell fraction (not recorded which). These receptors originate from a female donor with ankylosing spondylitis or in good health (not recorded which). Both conserved end residues are part of each CDR3. D genes are given only for firm matches. Part of the rows lack a size; the others show once, few, many or a class for expanded clones.

j_call v_call d_call clone_size cdr3_aa cdr3_nt
TRBJ1-2 TRBV28 . many CASSSVTENYGYTF TGTGCCAGCAGTTCCGTGACTGAAAACTATGGCTACACCTTC
TRBJ1-5 TRBV7-2 . many CASNSGRGNQPQHF TGTGCCAGCAACTCCGGACGGGGCAATCAGCCCCAGCATTTT
TRBJ2-3 TRBV4-2 TRBD2 . CASSQDPGLADTDTQYF TGTGCCAGCAGCCAAGACCCGGGACTAGCGGACACAGATACGCAGTATTTT
TRBJ2-7 TRBV7-2 TRBD2 . CASSPGASGNYEQYF TGTGCCAGCAGCCCTGGGGCTAGCGGGAACTACGAGCAGTACTTC
TRBJ2-3 TRBV9 . many CASSASRSTHTDTQYF TGTGCCAGCAGCGCATCAAGGTCCACACACACAGATACGCAGTATTTT
TRBJ1-1 TRBV5-6 . many CASSFGVMNAGEAFF TGTGCCAGCAGCTTCGGGGTTATGAACGCTGGGGAAGCTTTCTTT
TRBJ1-2 TRBV15 . once CATSSGLNYGYTF TGTGCCACCAGCAGTGGGCTGAACTATGGCTACACCTTC
TRBJ1-5 TRBV5-1 . many CASSFGGRRDQPQHF TGCGCCAGCAGCTTCGGGGGGCGAAGGGATCAGCCCCAGCATTTT
TRBJ1-4 TRBV20-1 TRBD1 many CSVQTGPNEKLFF TGCAGTGTTCAGACAGGGCCTAATGAAAAACTGTTTTTT
TRBJ1-1 TRBV19 . many CASKQKRDEAFF TGTGCCAGCAAACAGAAGAGGGATGAAGCTTTCTTT
TRBJ1-3 TRBV5-1 TRBD1 many CASSARQGHSGNTIYF TGCGCCAGCAGCGCAAGACAGGGGCATTCTGGAAACACCATATATTTT
TRBJ1-1 TRBV7-2 . . CASSFWGARRYTEAFF TGTGCCAGCAGCTTCTGGGGGGCCCGGAGGTACACTGAAGCTTTCTTT
TRBJ2-1 TRBV20-1 TRBD1 . CSAPGTGADEQFF TGCAGTGCTCCCGGGACAGGGGCCGATGAGCAGTTCTTC
TRBJ1-6 TRBV12-3/TRBV12-4 . many CASSPRTAYNSPLHF TGTGCCAGCAGTCCCAGGACGGCCTATAATTCACCCCTCCACTTT
TRBJ2-1 TRBV29-1 . . CSVEDPLEGSYNEQFF TGCAGCGTTGAAGATCCCTTGGAAGGTTCCTACAATGAGCAGTTCTTC
TRBJ1-5 TRBV27 . many CASSTYIGGAQHF TGTGCCAGCAGTACCTACATCGGGGGGGCCCAGCATTTT
TRBJ2-1 TRBV11-1 . many CASSFLSAGGNEQFF TGTGCCAGCAGCTTTCTCTCTGCAGGTGGCAATGAGCAGTTCTTC
TRBJ2-2 TRBV7-2 . . CASSSYLTGELFF TGTGCCAGCAGCTCGTACCTCACCGGGGAGCTGTTTTTT
TRBJ2-3 TRBV4-3 TRBD1 many CASSPTGTGGLDTQYF TGCGCCAGCAGCCCTACCGGGACAGGGGGGTTAGATACGCAGTATTTT
TRBJ1-6 TRBV27 . many CASSLNGPNSPLHF TGTGCCAGCAGCCTAAACGGGCCCAATTCACCCCTCCACTTT